This T cell receptor (beta chain) was observed in a study of blood T cell repertoires in COVID-19. Study at large: Acute and convalescent COVID-19 samples came from the United States, Italy and Spain.

V was cut by 9 bases and J by 4 bases, with 9 bases left in between. This CDR3 spans 12 amino acids. Germline CDR1 is LNHDA and CDR2 is SQIVND (reference sequence). Original handling: Reference gene primer amplification yielded estimated nucleated cell counts. TCRdb's table, derived via immunoSEQ multiplex PCR, lists solely in-frame clones and lacks some. For V, J and clone size, that table is used; D and trimming come from the DNA. The sample includes about 200,000 clones, about 78% of them seen just once. Sequencing was performed on peripheral blood. This receptor was obtained from a woman aged 70-85 years with acute or convalescent COVID-19. The V gene is TRBV19, the J gene TRBJ2-2; maybe TRBD1 (6 bases). DNA for the CDR3: TGTGCCAGCGACAGGACCACCGGGGAGCTGTTTTTT. Translation: CASDRTTGELFF. The variable domain in full, completed from reference TRBV19 and TRBJ2-2, reads DGGITQSPKYLFRKEGQNVTLSCEQNLNHDAMYWYRQDPGQGLRLIYYSQIVNDFQKGDIAEGYSVSREKKESFPLTVTSAQKNPTAFYLCASDRTTGELFFGEGSRLTVL.